A single sample is the source of the 5 T cell receptor beta chains below, sequenced in a study of T cell responses to AZD1222 COVID-19 vaccine. Measured with immunoSEQ multiplex PCR; TCRdb has only the in-frame clones, and not every one. The sample has 150,000 to 200,000 clones, 88% seen once. The sequencing used peripheral blood, collected 28 days after the second AZD1222 dose. These receptors were obtained from an adult who received the AZD1222 COVID-19 vaccine.

The rearrangement links TRBV6-5 to TRBJ1-1, with 11 bases lining up with TRBD1. The CDR3 contains 15 residues. V dropped 10 bases and J dropped 6; count of bases not matched to a gene: 13. Germline V gives CDR1 MNHEY, CDR2 SVGAGI. The CDR3 region has the DNA TGTGCCACCCAAATATCGCCGGACAGGGGGCCTGAAGCTTTCTTT. Amino acid sequence: CATQISPDRGPEAFF.

The chain uses TRBV5-1 and TRBJ2-2, with TRBD2 matching 8 bases. V was pared by 1 base and J by 5 bases, with 4 bases of the junction left unmatched. The CDR3 length is 15 residues. The germline V gene encodes CDR1 SGHRS and CDR2 YFSETQ. CDR3 DNA: TGCGCCAGCAGCTTGCCGGGAGGGAGAACCGGGGAGCTGTTTTTT. Its translation is CASSLPGGRTGELFF.

The chain joins TRBV7-2 to TRBJ2-7, with 9 nucleotides matching TRBD2. There are 14 residues in the CDR3. Per the germline V gene, CDR1 is SGHTA and CDR2 is FQGNSA. V dropped 5 bases and J dropped 9; count of bases not matched to a gene: 11. The CDR3 is CASSPTGTSLGQYF. DNA for the CDR3: TGTGCCAGCAGCCCGACCGGGACTAGCCTCGGGCAGTACTTC.

This chain joins TRBV19 and TRBJ2-3; D is possibly TRBD2 (6 bases). Trimming removed 1 base at V and 0 bases at J, with 8 bases between. The germline CDR1 and CDR2 sequences are LNHDA and SQIVND (reference sequence). This CDR3 has 15 amino acids. Here the CDR3 reads CASSIGAGSTDTQYF. For the CDR3, the DNA is TGTGCCAGTAGTATAGGAGCGGGTAGCACAGATACGCAGTATTTT.

This clone was observed a handful of times. V is TRBV5-4 and J is TRBJ2-7; D gene ambiguous. In germline, CDR1 is SGHNT, CDR2 YYREEE (reference sequence). This CDR3 is built from 14 residues. Trimming left V 0 bases short and J 2 bases short, with 9 bases between. The CDR3 DNA reads as TGTGCCAGCAGCTTGGCCTCGAAACCCTACGAGCAGTACTTC. Its protein is CASSLASKPYEQYF.